Listed below are T cell receptor beta chains from one sample, sequenced in a study of blood T cell repertoires in COVID-19. Profiled with immunoSEQ multiplex PCR; TCRdb holds only in-frame clones, not every one. The repertoire holds around 230,000 clones, with roughly 86% as singletons. The sequenced material came from PBMCs or T cells enriched from blood (not recorded which). The receptors originated from a woman aged 30 to 39 with acute COVID-19. Each CDR3 is given with its conserved first and last residue. D genes are given only for firm matches. A clone size is listed for some rows: how often the clone was seen (once, few, many), or a class if it is expanded.

j_gene,d_gene,abundance,v_gene,CDR3aa,CDR3nt
TRBJ1-3,TRBD1,NA,TRBV6-5,CASSYSWTGGNTIYF,TGTGCCAGCAGTTACTCTTGGACAGGGGGAAACACCATATATTTT
TRBJ2-5,NA,NA,TRBV10-1,CASSRTIQETQYF,TGCGCCAGCAGCCGGACTATACAAGAGACCCAGTACTTC
TRBJ1-2,NA,NA,TRBV7-9,CASSSQRGSGYTF,TGTGCCAGCAGCTCCCAAAGGGGGAGTGGCTACACCTTC
TRBJ2-3,TRBD1,NA,TRBV6-4,CASSGTGATDTQYF,TGTGCCAGCAGTGGGACAGGGGCCACAGATACGCAGTATTTT
TRBJ1-2,NA,NA,TRBV9,CASSLWGRDYGYTF,TGTGCCAGCAGCCTGTGGGGGCGAGACTATGGCTACACCTTC
TRBJ2-6,NA,NA,TRBV4-1,CASSQEGFRSGANVLTF,TGCGCCAGCAGCCAAGAGGGTTTCAGGTCTGGGGCCAACGTCCTGACTTTC
TRBJ2-7,NA,NA,TRBV27,CASSSRPLSPYEQYF,TGTGCCAGCAGTTCCCGCCCGTTGAGTCCCTACGAGCAGTACTTC
TRBJ1-1,TRBD1,NA,TRBV10-2,CASNPQGAYTEAFF,TGCGCCAGCAACCCACAGGGGGCTTACACTGAAGCTTTCTTT
TRBJ1-5,NA,NA,TRBV9,CASSVDGGQPQHF,TGTGCCAGCAGCGTAGATGGGGGCCAGCCCCAGCATTTT
TRBJ1-3,NA,NA,TRBV5-1,CASPRISGNTIYF,TGCGCCAGTCCGCGGATCTCTGGAAACACCATATATTTT
TRBJ2-3,NA,NA,TRBV5-1,CASTSYGRADTQYF,TGCGCCAGCACGTCCTACGGGCGGGCAGATACGCAGTATTTT
TRBJ1-2,TRBD1,NA,TRBV5-4,CASSPDRGGYTF,TGTGCCAGCAGCCCTGACAGGGGCGGCTACACCTTC
TRBJ1-2,NA,NA,TRBV24-1,CATSDLPQGSGGYTF,TGTGCCACCAGTGATTTGCCCCAGGGTTCTGGAGGCTACACCTTC
TRBJ1-2,NA,NA,TRBV6-2/TRBV6-3,CASSLSDYGYTF,TGTGCCAGCAGTTTATCAGACTATGGCTACACCTTC
TRBJ2-5,TRBD2,NA,TRBV4-3,CASSQDSTSGAQETQYF,TGCGCCAGCAGCCAAGATAGCACTAGCGGGGCACAAGAGACCCAGTACTTC
TRBJ1-2,NA,NA,TRBV18,CASSPLGGSGDGYTF,TGTGCCAGCTCACCACTTGGGGGCTCTGGTGATGGCTACACCTTC
TRBJ1-4,TRBD1,NA,TRBV7-2,CASSLAGGSNEKLFF,TGTGCCAGCAGCTTAGCAGGGGGCTCTAATGAAAAACTGTTTTTT
TRBJ1-5,NA,once,TRBV11-2,CASSQRTGEFQPQHF,TGTGCCAGCAGCCAAAGGACGGGGGAATTTCAGCCCCAGCATTTT
TRBJ1-2,NA,NA,TRBV29-1,CSVAGYDVTYGYTF,TGCAGCGTTGCCGGGTATGACGTTACCTATGGCTACACCTTC
TRBJ2-5,TRBD2,NA,TRBV3-1/TRBV3-2,CASSLGLAGGGQETQYF,TGTGCCAGCAGCCTCGGACTAGCGGGGGGAGGTCAAGAGACCCAGTACTTC
TRBJ1-4,NA,once,TRBV11-2,CASRPISGGRNEKLFF,TGTGCCAGCAGACCAATTTCCGGGGGGCGGAATGAAAAACTGTTTTTT
TRBJ1-1,TRBD1,NA,TRBV25-1,CASRQGGVTEAFF,TGTGCCAGCAGACAGGGGGGAGTCACTGAAGCTTTCTTT
TRBJ2-5,TRBD1,NA,TRBV5-1,CASSPTTDRDETQYF,TGCGCCAGCAGCCCCACTACCGACAGGGACGAGACCCAGTACTTC
TRBJ1-1,NA,once,TRBV3-1/TRBV3-2,CASSPRSTGTEAFF,TGTGCCAGCAGCCCCCGATCGACGGGGACTGAAGCTTTCTTT
TRBJ2-1,NA,NA,TRBV11-1,CASSLNSIEQFF,TGTGCCAGCAGCTTAAACTCTATAGAGCAGTTCTTC
TRBJ2-2,NA,NA,TRBV30,CACPRGGELFF,TGTGCCTGCCCGCGGGGCGGGGAGCTGTTTTTT
TRBJ2-1,TRBD1,NA,TRBV7-9,CASSSPGQGANEQFF,TGTGCCAGCAGCTCCCCGGGACAGGGGGCGAATGAGCAGTTCTTC
TRBJ2-3,TRBD1,NA,TRBV5-6,CASSRDRRSTDTQYF,TGTGCCAGCAGCCGGGACAGGAGAAGCACAGATACGCAGTATTTT
TRBJ2-3,TRBD2,NA,TRBV5-4,CASRFSGGARDTQYF,TGTGCCAGCAGGTTCAGCGGGGGGGCAAGAGATACGCAGTATTTT
TRBJ1-6,NA,NA,TRBV2,CASIGLLSSYNSPLHF,TGTGCCAGCATAGGACTCCTGAGCTCCTATAATTCACCCCTCCACTTT
TRBJ1-1,TRBD1,once,TRBV25-1,CASTAGSGGRSEAFF,TGTGCCAGCACCGCAGGATCAGGGGGCCGGTCTGAAGCTTTCTTT
TRBJ2-1,TRBD1,once,TRBV10-3,CAIRDRADEQFF,TGTGCCATCAGGGACAGGGCCGATGAGCAGTTCTTC
TRBJ1-1,NA,NA,TRBV27,CASSQIMPGEGAFF,TGTGCCAGCAGCCAAATAATGCCCGGGGAGGGGGCTTTCTTT
TRBJ1-2,NA,NA,TRBV30,CAWSVRIGHNYGYTF,TGTGCCTGGAGCGTACGTATAGGACACAACTATGGCTACACCTTC
TRBJ2-3,NA,once,TRBV24-1,CATAGARRDTQYF,TGTGCCACGGCGGGGGCAAGGAGGGATACGCAGTATTTT
TRBJ1-2,NA,NA,TRBV4-1,CASSQDVGGNYGYTF,TGCGCCAGCAGCCAAGATGTCGGGGGAAACTATGGCTACACCTTC
TRBJ2-3,TRBD2,NA,TRBV6-4,CASSDSSGGNTDTQYF,TGTGCCAGCAGTGACTCTAGCGGGGGAAACACAGATACGCAGTATTTT
TRBJ2-3,NA,once,TRBV30,CACRPTRTDTQYF,TGTGCCTGTCGACCGACGAGGACAGATACGCAGTATTTT
TRBJ2-1,TRBD1,NA,TRBV19,CASSLTGYNEQFF,TGTGCCAGTAGTCTGACAGGGTACAATGAGCAGTTCTTC
TRBJ2-1,TRBD2,NA,TRBV6-2/TRBV6-3,CASSLSGIYNEQFF,TGTGCCAGCAGCCTTAGCGGGATTTACAATGAGCAGTTCTTC
TRBJ1-1,NA,NA,TRBV7-2,CASSLQHQNTEAFF,TGTGCCAGCAGCTTACAACATCAGAACACTGAAGCTTTCTTT
TRBJ2-3,NA,NA,TRBV6-2/TRBV6-3,CASSYIGTSTDTQYF,TGTGCCAGCAGTTACATCGGGACAAGCACAGATACGCAGTATTTT
TRBJ1-1,NA,NA,TRBV5-4,CASSRRPRVPTEAFF,TGTGCCAGCAGCCGACGTCCCCGGGTTCCCACTGAAGCTTTCTTT
TRBJ1-5,NA,NA,TRBV19,CASSIGHLEPQHF,TGTGCCAGTAGTATTGGGCACCTGGAGCCCCAGCATTTT
TRBJ2-1,NA,once,TRBV7-3,CASSSLGVLWDEQFF,TGTGCCAGCAGCTCCTTGGGCGTTCTCTGGGATGAGCAGTTCTTC
TRBJ1-4,NA,once,TRBV30,CAWRTVANEKLFF,TGTGCCTGGAGGACAGTAGCAAATGAAAAACTGTTTTTT
TRBJ1-1,NA,NA,TRBV14,CASSLTGNTEAFF,TGTGCCAGCAGCCTAACCGGGAACACTGAAGCTTTCTTT
TRBJ1-6,NA,once,TRBV7-9,CASSFVGGNSPLHF,TGTGCCAGCAGCTTTGTCGGGGGTAATTCACCCCTCCACTTT
TRBJ2-2,NA,NA,TRBV5-4,CASSLAGTNTGELFF,TGTGCCAGCAGCTTGGCGGGGACAAACACCGGGGAGCTGTTTTTT
TRBJ1-1,NA,few,TRBV19,CASPDGTGTEAFF,TGTGCCAGTCCCGACGGAACAGGGACTGAAGCTTTCTTT
TRBJ2-7,TRBD1,once,TRBV5-1,CASTLGQGAFYEQYF,TGCGCCAGCACCCTGGGACAGGGGGCTTTCTACGAGCAGTACTTC
TRBJ1-2,NA,few,TRBV3-1/TRBV3-2,CASSPMIQGLDYGYTF,TGTGCCAGCAGCCCAATGATTCAGGGGTTGGACTATGGCTACACCTTC
TRBJ2-4,TRBD1,once,TRBV19,CASSRQGWDIQYF,TGTGCCAGTAGCAGACAGGGTTGGGACATTCAGTACTTC
TRBJ2-1,TRBD2,NA,TRBV7-2,CASSLQTSGGLNEQFF,TGTGCCAGCAGCTTACAAACTAGCGGGGGGCTCAATGAGCAGTTCTTC